The 23 T cell receptor beta chains below were found in one sample sequenced in a study of cytomegalovirus exposure and HLA in healthy donors. Sequenced by immunoSEQ multiplex PCR; TCRdb stores in-frame clones only, minus some. The sample gives roughly 63,000 clones, around 92% of which show up once; 1% to 1.5% is in the top ten. Sequencing used PBMCs. These receptors came from a woman aged 18-29 years in good health and CMV-seronegative.

The CDR3 here is CASSLLSGESTETQYF. The CDR3 DNA reads as TGTGCCAGCAGTTTGTTATCAGGGGAGTCCACAGAGACCCAGTACTTC. V is TRBV27 and J is TRBJ2-5, with a weak D call TRBD1 (6 bases). This CDR3 region has 16 residues. Trimming shortened V by 3 bases and J by 4 bases, and 18 bases separated the two germline ends. Germline V CDR1 and CDR2: MNHEY, SMNVEV (reference sequence).

This clone showed up just a few times. The chain links TRBV6-5 to TRBJ2-7, with a tentative D call TRBD1 (6 bases). V was clipped by 9 bases and J by 0 bases, with 9 bases between them. Germline CDR1 MNHEY, CDR2 SVGAGI. The CDR3 sequence is 12 residues long. DNA of the CDR3: TGTGCCAGTGACAGGCTCTCCTACGAGCAGTACTTC. It encodes CASDRLSYEQYF.

The V call is TRBV28, the J call TRBJ2-7; 8 bases are a match to TRBD1. J lost 1 base, V lost 6 bases, and 5 bases had no gene match. Per the germline V gene, CDR1 is MDHEN and CDR2 is SYDVKM. The CDR3 consists of 14 residues. The CDR3 region is CASSLTGVSYEQYF. The CDR3 DNA is TGTGCCAGCAGCCTGACAGGGGTATCCTACGAGCAGTACTTC.

The chain combines TRBV5-1 with TRBJ2-5; TRBD2 aligns across 10 bases. The CDR3 consists of 17 residues. Germline-derived CDR1 and CDR2 are SGHRS and YFSETQ. V dropped 4 bases and J dropped 0; count of bases not matched to a gene: 9. CDR3 in amino acids: CASSTSSGSIYQETQYF. CDR3 nucleotide sequence: TGCGCCAGCAGCACTTCTAGCGGGAGTATTTACCAAGAGACCCAGTACTTC.

The chain combines TRBV6-5 with TRBJ1-3, with D tentatively TRBD1 (5 bases). Trimming removed 7 bases from V and 0 bases from J, with 10 bases in between. The CDR3 loop spans 14 amino acids. The germline V gene has CDR1 MNHEY and CDR2 SVGAGI. CDR3 bases: TGTGCCAGCAAAATTGGGGCCTCTGGAAACACCATATATTTT. This translates into CASKIGASGNTIYF.

This clone was recorded once. This chain uses TRBV12-5 with TRBJ2-3; TRBD2 might be the D (5 bases). Trimming stripped 7 bases from V and 2 bases from J, with 25 bases between. The CDR3 loop spans 18 amino acids. Germline values: CDR1 LGHNT, CDR2 FRNRAP. Here the CDR3 reads CASAFFISADGLTDTQYF. The DNA of the CDR3 is TGTGCTAGTGCTTTCTTCATCTCAGCGGACGGACTCACAGATACGCAGTATTTT.

The V call is TRBV18, the J call TRBJ2-7; weak D call: TRBD2 (6 bases). The CDR3 totals 15 residues. Germline values: CDR1 KGHSH, CDR2 LQKENI. Trimming left V 3 bases short and J 5 bases short, with 17 bases between. CDR3 region: CASSPGGATADEQYF. CDR3 nucleotides: TGTGCCAGCTCACCCGGCGGGGCTACAGCGGACGAGCAGTACTTC.

The chain is built from TRBV2 and TRBJ2-5; D unclear. This CDR3 has 11 residues. V shed 3 bases and J shed 5 bases, with 4 bases lying between them. Germline V gene data show CDR1 as SNHLY and CDR2 as FYNNEI. The CDR3 is CASSDMETQYF. As DNA, the CDR3 is TGTGCCAGCAGTGATATGGAGACCCAGTACTTC. Together with reference TRBV2 and TRBJ2-5, the CDR3 gives the full variable domain: EPEVTQTPSHQVTQMGQEVILRCVPISNHLYFYWYRQILGQKVEFLVSFYNNEISEKSEIFDDQFSVERPDGSNFTLKIRSTKLEDSAMYFCASSDMETQYFGPGTRLLVL.

The chain recombines TRBV7-2 with TRBJ2-2, with D perhaps TRBD2 (6 bases). CDR3 size: 16 residues. In germline, CDR1 is SGHTA, CDR2 FQGNSA. Trimming took 5 bases from V and 6 from J, leaving 19 bases between them. The CDR3 loop is CASSPRGSGGAGELFF. As DNA, the CDR3 is TGTGCCAGCAGCCCCCGGGGTAGCGGTGGAGCCGGGGAGCTGTTTTTT. Drawing the rest from reference TRBV7-2 and TRBJ2-2, the complete variable domain is GAGVSQSPSNKVTEKGKDVELRCDPISGHTALYWYRQSLGQGLEFLIYFQGNSAPDKSGLPSDRFSAERTGGSVSTLTIQRTQQEDSAVYLCASSPRGSGGAGELFFGEGSRLTVL.

The genes are TRBV28 and TRBJ1-5; TRBD1 agrees at 9 bases. CDR3 length: 15 residues. V gave up 5 bases and J gave up 5 bases; unmatched junction bases: 7. Germline V CDR1 and CDR2: MDHEN, SYDVKM. This CDR3 is CASSDGQGTDQPQHF. The CDR3 DNA follows: TGTGCCAGCAGTGACGGACAGGGGACTGATCAGCCCCAGCATTTT.

The gene calls are TRBV30 and TRBJ2-7; 8 bases agree with TRBD2. The CDR3 consists of 14 residues. CDR1 is GTSNPN and CDR2 is SVGIG in the germline V gene (reference sequence). After removal of 1 base from V and 1 base from J, the junction contained 3 bases not matched to a gene. The DNA for the CDR3 is TGTGCCTGGAGTGCGGGACTAGGTTCCTACGAGCAGTACTTC. As protein: CAWSAGLGSYEQYF.

V gene TRBV15 combines with J gene TRBJ2-1, with D possibly TRBD1 on 6 matching bases. CDR1 is LNHNV, CDR2 YYDKDF, per germline (reference sequence). This CDR3 is built from 15 residues. Trimming pared 4 bases from V and 1 base from J, leaving 11 bases between. The CDR3, as DNA: TGTGCCACCAGCACTGACGGACAGTCCTACAATGAGCAGTTCTTC. Amino acid sequence: CATSTDGQSYNEQFF. Filled out from reference TRBV15 and TRBJ2-1, the complete variable domain reads DAMVIQNPRYQVTQFGKPVTLSCSQTLNHNVMYWYQQKSSQAPKLLFHYYDKDFNNEADTPDNFQSRRPNTSFCFLDIRSPGLGDTAMYLCATSTDGQSYNEQFFGPGTRLTVL.

The V call is TRBV1, the J call TRBJ2-3; the table names TRBD2, a call not compared with the DNA. TRBV1 is annotated as a pseudogene. This CDR3 has 15 residues. This CDR3 is CTSSWSGRSTDTQYF. DNA for the CDR3: TGCACCAGTTCCTGGAGCGGGAGGTCCACAGATACGCAGTATTTT.

V is TRBV28 and J is TRBJ2-3; TRBD2 agrees at 13 bases. Germline V gives CDR1 MDHEN, CDR2 SYDVKM. The CDR3 extends over 17 amino acids. The J segment lost 2 bases and the V segment lost 6 bases, leaving 8 bases of the junction unmatched. DNA of the CDR3: TGTGCCAGCAGAACTAGCGGGGGGGCCAGTCTCACAGATACGCAGTATTTT. Translated: CASRTSGGASLTDTQYF.

The V gene is TRBV5-1, the J gene TRBJ1-1; maybe TRBD1 (6 bases). The germline gives CDR1 SGHRS, CDR2 YFSETQ. Trimming took 4 bases from V and 1 from J, leaving 8 bases between them. CDR3 length equals 13 residues. CDR3: CASSPGQNTEAFF. Written as DNA, the CDR3 is TGCGCCAGCAGCCCGGGACAGAACACTGAAGCTTTCTTT.

V and J are TRBV14 and TRBJ2-5, with 12 bases identical to TRBD2. Germline V lookup: CDR1 SGHDN, CDR2 FVKESK. The CDR3 covers 16 residues. V lost 2 bases, J lost 2 bases, and 3 bases stayed unmatched. CDR3 bases: TGTGCCAGCAGCCAAATTGGGACTAGCGGGCAAGAGACCCAGTACTTC. Amino acids: CASSQIGTSGQETQYF.

This clone appeared once. The gene calls are TRBV19 and TRBJ2-1; a possible D gene is TRBD2 (6 bases). The germline V gene has CDR1 LNHDA and CDR2 SQIVND (reference sequence). Trimming took 6 bases from V and 0 from J, leaving 12 bases between them. This CDR3 is built from 15 residues. The DNA of the CDR3 is TGTGCCAGTAGCCCGGGGAGGACCTCCTACAATGAGCAGTTCTTC. Protein product: CASSPGRTSYNEQFF.

V usage is TRBV6-1 and J usage is TRBJ2-2; a weak D match, TRBD2 (6 bases). The CDR3 consists of 14 residues. From germline, CDR1 is MNHNS and CDR2 SASEGT. Between the trimmed V and J ends, which lost 10 bases and 0 bases, there was a span of 12 bases. CDR3 DNA: TGTGCCACCGCTAGCGTACCGAACACCGGGGAGCTGTTTTTT. Translating gives CATASVPNTGELFF.

The chain combines TRBV7-2 with TRBJ2-1; 9 bases line up with TRBD2. The CDR3 contains 14 residues. In germline, CDR1 is SGHTA, CDR2 FQGNSA. Losses at the gene ends were 2 bases for V and 8 bases for J; bases not matched to a gene: 4. The CDR3 spells CASSLSGGMDEQFF. CDR3 nucleotide sequence: TGTGCCAGCAGCTTAAGCGGGGGGATGGATGAGCAGTTCTTC.

The J gene is TRBJ2-5, the V gene TRBV28; the match to TRBD2 covers 8 bases. This CDR3 region has 16 residues. Looked up from germline, CDR1 is MDHEN and CDR2 is SYDVKM. V shed 5 bases and J 5 bases; nucleotides not matched to a gene: 13. The CDR3 sequence: CASSPSPGGPRETQYF. Here the CDR3 DNA reads TGTGCCAGCAGTCCCTCCCCGGGAGGGCCACGGGAGACCCAGTACTTC. The full variable domain, completed using reference TRBV28 and TRBJ2-5, is DVKVTQSSRYLVKRTGEKVFLECVQDMDHENMFWYRQDPGLGLRLIYFSYDVKMKEKGDIPEGYSVSREKKERFSLILESASTNQTSMYLCASSPSPGGPRETQYFGPGTRLLVL.

This clone appeared once. This chain connects TRBV28 to TRBJ2-3, with no clear D. V was shortened by 1 base and J by 2 bases, with 10 bases between the two germline ends. Germline V gene sequence: CDR1 MDHEN, CDR2 SYDVKM. The CDR3 sequence is 15 residues long. Written as DNA, the CDR3 is TGTGCCAGCAGTTTATTGGAGCCCTCCACAGATACGCAGTATTTT. As protein: CASSLLEPSTDTQYF.

This chain joins TRBV29-1 and TRBJ2-1, with TRBD2 matching over 7 bases. The CDR3 has 14 amino acids. V lost 7 bases and J lost 4; bases outside the gene matches: 10. Germline V gene data show CDR1 as SQVTM and CDR2 as ANQGSEA. CDR3 nucleotide sequence: TGCAGCGGAAGTCTAGCGGAATCTTACAATGAGCAGTTCTTC. Its protein product is CSGSLAESYNEQFF.

The V and J genes are TRBV19 and TRBJ2-5, with 10 bases fitting TRBD2. Germline V gives CDR1 LNHDA, CDR2 SQIVND (reference sequence). The junction had 9 bases not matched to a gene; V was cut back by 3 bases and J by 5 bases. The CDR3 length is 16 residues. The CDR3 coding sequence is TGTGCCAGTAGTATCGGGAGCGGGAGGGCCGGGGAGACCCAGTACTTC. Its protein is CASSIGSGRAGETQYF.